A single sample gave rise to the 21 T cell receptor beta chains below, sequenced in a study of shared clonotypes between healthy human individuals (dated by TCRdb to 2019 to 2021). Library construction relied on the immunoSEQ multiplex PCR assay. Imported from immuneACCESS, the table was reduced by TCRdb to in-frame sequences with V and J called. These copies leave out some clones; in studies compared against another copy, an unresolved V gene accounts for under half, and the cause of the remainder is not known. Across this sample there are over a million clones, with 98% seen only once. About 0.42% of the sample lies in the top ten. Specimen: naive CD4+ T cells sorted from blood. What the cell subset or site label conveys for this sample: CD45RA+ positively selected. These receptors came from a young man in good health.

This chain links TRBV4-1 with TRBJ2-5, with 9 bases fitting TRBD1. The CDR3 runs 15 residues. Germline V gives CDR1 MGHRA, CDR2 YSYEKL. Trimming removed 2 bases from V and 3 bases from J; junction bases left unmatched: 4. The CDR3 sequence is CASSQLRQGEETQYF. CDR3 DNA: TGCGCCAGCAGCCAACTACGACAGGGGGAAGAGACCCAGTACTTC.

The chain is built from TRBV5-1 and TRBJ2-1; tentative D call: TRBD1 (6 bases). Trimming shortened V by 2 bases and J by 7 bases, and 16 bases separated the two germline ends. From germline, CDR1 is SGHRS and CDR2 YFSETQ. The CDR3 runs to 15 residues. The CDR3 region is CASSFQQGLWNEQFF. The CDR3 bases are TGCGCCAGCAGCTTCCAACAGGGTCTTTGGAATGAGCAGTTCTTC.

For the CDR3, the DNA is TGTGCCAGCAGTTACACTCCCCCGGGGGCCTACGAGCAGTACTTC. As protein: CASSYTPPGAYEQYF. The chain links TRBV6-5 to TRBJ2-7; a possible D gene is TRBD2 (6 bases). Between the trimmed V and J ends, which lost 2 bases and 2 bases, there was a span of 13 bases. The CDR3 covers 15 residues. Per the germline V gene, CDR1 is MNHEY and CDR2 is SVGAGI.

J is TRBJ2-7 and V is TRBV29-1; D may be TRBD1 (6 bases). The length of the CDR3 is 11 residues. V was shortened by 6 bases and J by 4 bases, with 10 bases between the two germline ends. Germline V gives CDR1 SQVTM, CDR2 ANQGSEA. CDR3 nucleotide sequence: TGCAGCGTCCAAGGGGGTTACGAGCAGTACTTC. Protein sequence: CSVQGGYEQYF.

This sequence joins TRBV6-1 and TRBJ2-7; possibly TRBD1 for D (6 bases). Looked up from germline, CDR1 is MNHNS and CDR2 is SASEGT. V gave up 2 bases and J gave up 3 bases, with 17 bases separating them. CDR3 size: 16 residues. For the CDR3, the DNA is TGTGCCAGCAGTGAATCCCGCACAGGGCGAGGCTACGAGCAGTACTTC. It specifies CASSESRTGRGYEQYF.

Comment on this clone: The identical CDR3 is also encoded by other nucleotide sequences in the sample. The chain joins TRBV5-1 to TRBJ2-2; D is ambiguous. CDR3 size: 14 residues. The germline CDR1 and CDR2 sequences are SGHRS and YFSETQ. Deletions cut 0 bases from V and 7 bases from J, with 10 bases between. CDR3 amino acids: CASSLDRVGGELFF. The CDR3 DNA follows: TGCGCCAGCAGCTTGGACCGGGTTGGCGGGGAGCTGTTTTTT.

V gene TRBV14 combines with J gene TRBJ2-3; 10 nucleotides agree with TRBD2. From germline, CDR1 is SGHDN and CDR2 FVKESK. V was clipped by 0 bases and J by 1 base; unmatched bases: 7. The CDR3 spans 18 residues. Here the CDR3 DNA reads TGTGCCAGCAGCCAAGATTTTTCCGGGACTAGCGGCACAGATACGCAGTATTTT. Translating gives CASSQDFSGTSGTDTQYF.

This rearrangement joins TRBV19 to TRBJ1-4; D is uncertain. V was cut by 2 bases and J by 6 bases, with 22 bases left in between. The CDR3 has 18 amino acids. Germline CDR1 LNHDA, CDR2 SQIVND (reference sequence). The CDR3 sequence: CASSILAQFGIQDEKLFF. As DNA, the CDR3 is TGTGCCAGTAGTATATTGGCACAGTTCGGGATTCAGGATGAAAAACTGTTTTTT.

This chain links TRBV2 with TRBJ1-5, with D maybe TRBD1 (6 bases). Trimming left V 8 bases short and J 10 bases short, with 21 bases between. This CDR3 is built from 14 residues. Germline assignment: CDR1 SNHLY and CDR2 FYNNEI. The CDR3 DNA reads as TGTGCCAGCCGAAGAACAGGGTTCACGCACCCCCAGCATTTT. Amino acids: CASRRTGFTHPQHF.

The chain links TRBV9 to TRBJ2-7; TRBD1 agrees at 7 bases. In germline, CDR1 is SGDLS, CDR2 YYNGEE. V was clipped by 3 bases and J by 5 bases; unmatched bases: 8. The CDR3 contains 14 residues. The CDR3 DNA is TGTGCCAGCAGCGCGTTCTTGGGGACAGACGAGCAGTACTTC. Translated: CASSAFLGTDEQYF.

This rearrangement joins TRBV14 to TRBJ2-3; D is unresolved. The CDR3 sequence is 15 residues long. The ends were cut back, 1 base at V and 2 bases at J, with 10 bases in the middle. CDR1 is SGHDN and CDR2 is FVKESK in the germline V gene. CDR3 in DNA: TGTGCCAGCAGCCAAGTGGCCAGACTCACAGATACGCAGTATTTT. As protein: CASSQVARLTDTQYF.

V gene TRBV10-1 combines with J gene TRBJ2-2, with D possibly being TRBD1 (6 bases). Germline values: CDR1 WNHNN, CDR2 SYGVQD (reference sequence). The ends were cut back, 3 bases at V and 1 base at J, with 12 bases in the middle. The CDR3 sequence is 16 residues long. The CDR3 here is CASSDPSGQNTGELFF. The DNA for the CDR3 is TGCGCCAGCAGTGACCCCTCGGGACAGAACACCGGGGAGCTGTTTTTT.

This clone was observed once. The chain links TRBV19 to TRBJ2-3; D not certain. V shed 2 bases and J shed 2 bases, with 8 bases lying between them. Germline-derived CDR1 and CDR2 are LNHDA and SQIVND (reference sequence). CDR3 length: 14 amino acids. As DNA, the CDR3 is TGTGCCAGTAGTATACGCGCCCTCACAGATACGCAGTATTTT. Amino acid sequence: CASSIRALTDTQYF. Drawing the rest from reference TRBV19 and TRBJ2-3, the complete variable domain is DGGITQSPKYLFRKEGQNVTLSCEQNLNHDAMYWYRQDPGQGLRLIYYSQIVNDFQKGDIAEGYSVSREKKESFPLTVTSAQKNPTAFYLCASSIRALTDTQYFGPGTRLTVL.

The chain links TRBV5-1 to TRBJ2-1; 7 nucleotides match TRBD2. The CDR3 has 15 amino acids. The V segment lost 2 bases and the J segment 5 bases; nucleotides outside the gene matches: 7. Germline-derived CDR1 and CDR2 are SGHRS and YFSETQ. The CDR3 loop reads CASSFREGRDNEQFF. The CDR3 DNA is TGCGCCAGCAGCTTTAGGGAGGGCCGGGACAATGAGCAGTTCTTC.

The chain uses TRBV6-1 and TRBJ2-1; D may correspond to TRBD1 or TRBD2 (6 bases each). With 6 bases removed from V and 10 bases from J, the gap between germline ends came to 13 bases. The CDR3 sequence is 12 residues long. Germline values: CDR1 MNHNS, CDR2 SASEGT. The CDR3 spells CASSRGGREQFF. As DNA, the CDR3 is TGTGCCAGCAGCCGAGGGGGGAGAGAGCAGTTCTTC.

V and J are TRBV5-1 and TRBJ2-3; D unclear. The length of the CDR3 is 14 residues. Germline V gives CDR1 SGHRS, CDR2 YFSETQ. V was shortened by 1 base and J by 4 bases, with 10 bases between the two germline ends. CDR3 protein: CASSLLPGSDTQYF. CDR3 coding DNA: TGCGCCAGCAGCTTGTTACCTGGGTCAGATACGCAGTATTTT.

This clone was found once. The chain carries TRBV5-5 and TRBJ1-3; D not resolved. The CDR3 is 14 residues long. Germline V gives CDR1 SGHKS, CDR2 YYEKEE (reference sequence). Trimming shortened V by 1 base and J by 4 bases, and 9 bases separated the two germline ends. The CDR3 loop reads CASSLPVPGNTIYF. The CDR3 bases are TGTGCCAGCAGCTTGCCTGTCCCGGGAAACACCATATATTTT.

Worth noting for this clone: Other DNA variants within this sample encode the same CDR3. The V gene is TRBV18, the J gene TRBJ2-2, with D possibly being TRBD1 (5 bases). Trimming stripped 2 bases from V and 6 bases from J, with 7 bases between. From germline, CDR1 is KGHSH and CDR2 LQKENI. The CDR3 loop spans 13 amino acids. DNA for the CDR3: TGTGCCAGCTCACCAACAGGTTCCGGGGAGCTGTTTTTT. Protein product: CASSPTGSGELFF.

This rearrangement joins TRBV15 to TRBJ2-2, with TRBD2 as a possible D gene (5 bases). Germline CDR1 and CDR2: LNHNV and YYDKDF (reference sequence). The V end was cut by 1 base, the J end by 1 base, with 7 bases between. CDR3 size: 15 residues. Written as DNA, the CDR3 is TGTGCCACCAGCAGAGCAGCGGTGAACACCGGGGAGCTGTTTTTT. The encoded protein is CATSRAAVNTGELFF.

The chain has TRBV19 and TRBJ2-1; 8 nucleotides agree with TRBD2. The CDR3 is 16 amino acids. In germline, CDR1 is LNHDA, CDR2 SQIVND (reference sequence). J lost 0 bases, V lost 8 bases, and 9 bases had no gene match. This CDR3 is CASGFSSGSSYNEQFF. CDR3 DNA sequence: TGTGCCAGTGGCTTCTCGAGCGGGAGCTCCTACAATGAGCAGTTCTTC.

This chain links TRBV7-8 with TRBJ1-2; no firm D call. V lost 2 bases and J 0 bases, leaving 10 bases between the germline ends. Germline V gene sequence: CDR1 SGHVS, CDR2 FQNEAQ. This CDR3 has 15 residues. CDR3 in amino acids: CASSLLVGPNYGYTF. CDR3 DNA sequence: TGTGCCAGCAGCTTATTAGTGGGTCCTAACTATGGCTACACCTTC.